These T cell receptor beta chains were read from a single sample in a study of blood T cell repertoires in COVID-19. Produced via immunoSEQ multiplex PCR; TCRdb's table is partial and in-frame only. In the table there are tens of thousands of clones, around 85% of which are singletons. Sequencing was performed on peripheral blood. The origin of the receptors is a human donor in a cohort sampled during active COVID-19. CDR3s include the opening cysteine and the closing phenylalanine or tryptophan. The D gene is left open where the match is weak. Part of the rows lack a size; the others show once, few, many or a class for expanded clones.

clone_size j_call v_call d_call cdr3_nt cdr3_aa
NA TRBJ1-1 TRBV7-2 TRBD1 TGTGCCAGCAGCTTAACCACAGGGGTTAGCACTGAAGCTTTCTTT CASSLTTGVSTEAFF
NA TRBJ2-5 TRBV7-8 NA TGTGCCAGCAGCCCACAGGAGACCCAGTACTTC CASSPQETQYF
NA TRBJ2-3 TRBV5-6 TRBD2 TGTGCCAGTATCACCCCCAGCGGGGGGGCCTTCGTCACAGATACGCAGTATTTT CASITPSGGAFVTDTQYF
NA TRBJ1-2 TRBV19 TRBD1 TGTGCCAGTAGCCAAGGAGGGACAGGGGACCTCTATGGCTACACCTTC CASSQGGTGDLYGYTF
once TRBJ2-3 TRBV9 TRBD2 TGTGCCAGCAGCGTAGGGACTAGCGGCGGGGCAGATACGCAGTATTTT CASSVGTSGGADTQYF
NA TRBJ2-7 TRBV21-1 NA TGTCTACACACGGGACAGGGCTGCAACGAGCAGTACTTC CLHTGQGCNEQYF
NA TRBJ2-1 TRBV2 TRBD2 TGTGCCAGCAAGATGCGGGACTACCCAGACAATGAGCAGTTCTTC CASKMRDYPDNEQFF
NA TRBJ1-6 TRBV7-9 NA TGTGCCAGCAGCTTCGGAGGGCAACTTTATAATTCACCCCTCCACTTT CASSFGGQLYNSPLHF
NA TRBJ2-7 TRBV7-8 TRBD1 TGTGCCAGCAGCTTCCCAGGGGGCAGGGCGCAGTACTTC CASSFPGGRAQYF
NA TRBJ2-5 TRBV6-1 TRBD1 TGTGCCAGCAGTGAGGGGACAGGAACTGAGACCCAGTACTTC CASSEGTGTETQYF
once TRBJ1-5 TRBV10-2 NA TGCGCCAGCAGTCCCGCTATTGGCAATCAGCCCCAGCATTTT CASSPAIGNQPQHF
NA TRBJ1-2 TRBV7-9 TRBD1 TGTGCCAGCAGCTTAGAACAGGGGGCGAACACCTTC CASSLEQGANTF
once TRBJ2-1 TRBV3-1/TRBV3-2 TRBD1 TGTGCCAGCAGCCAAGTAGGTCCAGGGGGCGTTGAGCAGTTCTTC CASSQVGPGGVEQFF
NA TRBJ2-4 TRBV6-2/TRBV6-3 TRBD2 TGTGCCAGCAGTTACTCTGCGGGGGATACGACCTTAGCCAAAAACATTCAGTACTTC CASSYSAGDTTLAKNIQYF
NA TRBJ1-5 TRBV19 NA TGTGCCAGTACTGACCTGAGGATAGGCAATCAGCCCCAGCATTTT CASTDLRIGNQPQHF
NA TRBJ1-6 TRBV11-2 NA TGTGCCAGCAGCTTACGTCAGGGGAGTTCACCCCTCCACTTT CASSLRQGSSPLHF
NA TRBJ2-3 TRBV9 TRBD2 TGTGCCAGCAGCGGAGGCTATCTAGCGGGAGGGCGCACAGATACGCAGTATTTT CASSGGYLAGGRTDTQYF
NA TRBJ1-3 TRBV28 NA TGTGCCAGCAGTATCGGGGGTGGTGGAAACACCATATATTTT CASSIGGGGNTIYF